This TCR beta chain emerged from a study of shared clonotypes between healthy human individuals. Study-wide results and limits: Four donors shared approximately 5% of their naive CD4 clonotypes. Larger estimated richness was generally seen in naive subsets than in memory subsets.

Sorted-subset replicate PCRs used around 220 ng DNA, some 33,000 T cell genomes. Measured with immunoSEQ multiplex PCR; TCRdb has only the in-frame clones, and not every one. This sample has around 1,900,000 clones, with around 95% found just once. Concerning this clone itself: The antigen is undetermined.

The naive CD8 subset, CD45RO-negative cells positively selected for CCR7, excluded terminally differentiated effector memory CD45RA+ cells. Among the donors, all were Caucasian adults who lived in Nashville, Tennessee. Per the germline V gene, CDR1 is MDHEN and CDR2 is SYDVKM. V was pared by 0 bases and J by 6 bases, with 5 bases between. The CDR3 extends over 12 amino acids. Sequencing was performed on naive CD8+ T cells from PBMCs. This sequence joins TRBV28 and TRBJ1-1; no clear D gene. The receptor comes from a man aged 18 to 30 in good health. Some clones in this sample may be carry-over from other donors' samples. The CDR3 is CASSLWTAEAFF. The DNA for the CDR3 is TGTGCCAGCAGTTTATGGACGGCTGAAGCTTTCTTT.